The T cell receptor (beta chain) described here comes from a study of beta chain features in type 1 diabetes. Study information: Patients were similar to healthy donors in age and gender (as well as in cell yields).

Investigators reverse transcribed all isolated RNA, so they sequenced expressed TCRB transcripts. Naive, central memory and regulatory T cell samples produced a mean of about 3.4 million reads. The protocol was immunoSEQ multiplex PCR, while the TCRdb copy is restricted to in-frame clones and leaves out a portion. The data show about 320,000 clones, about 15% seen once. The single heparinised draw taken from each donor contained approximately 100 mL of blood on average. Purity exceeding 95% was reached by all sorted populations. The V gene lost 4 bases and the J gene lost 4 bases, with 18 bases spanning the gap. The CDR3 spans 15 residues. Germline V gives CDR1 SGHTS, CDR2 YDEGEE. This clone occurred many times.

Sequenced material: central memory CD4+ T cells from blood. The TCR comes from a man aged 25-45 years in good health. The genes are TRBV5-8 and TRBJ2-7, with D possibly being TRBD2 (6 bases). The CDR3: CASSPELGGGYEQYF. CDR3 bases: TGTGCCAGCAGCCCCGAGCTAGGAGGAGGGTACGAGCAGTACTTC.